This TCR beta chain was recorded in a study of shared clonotypes between healthy human individuals. Cells designated naive CD8 were CD45RO-negative and were positively selected for CCR7, with terminally differentiated effector memory CD45RA+ cells excluded. Genomic DNA per cell subset filled all wells of several immunoSEQ plates. Assay: immunoSEQ multiplex PCR; the TCRdb copy retains only in-frame clones and omits some. The table has a few million clones, around 93% seen once. The CDR3 length is 16 residues. V lost 4 bases and J lost 7; bases outside the gene matches: 11. Germline assignment: CDR1 MNHEY and CDR2 SMNVEV (reference sequence).

Sample: naive CD8+ T cells from PBMCs. The sequence was obtained from a man aged 18 to 30 in good health. Some clones in this sample may be carry-over from other donors' samples. V and J are TRBV27 and TRBJ1-5, with 9 bases identical to TRBD1. CDR3 in amino acids: CASSWVGQGINQPQHF. The CDR3 region has the DNA TGTGCCAGCAGTTGGGTTGGACAGGGGATCAACCAGCCCCAGCATTTT.